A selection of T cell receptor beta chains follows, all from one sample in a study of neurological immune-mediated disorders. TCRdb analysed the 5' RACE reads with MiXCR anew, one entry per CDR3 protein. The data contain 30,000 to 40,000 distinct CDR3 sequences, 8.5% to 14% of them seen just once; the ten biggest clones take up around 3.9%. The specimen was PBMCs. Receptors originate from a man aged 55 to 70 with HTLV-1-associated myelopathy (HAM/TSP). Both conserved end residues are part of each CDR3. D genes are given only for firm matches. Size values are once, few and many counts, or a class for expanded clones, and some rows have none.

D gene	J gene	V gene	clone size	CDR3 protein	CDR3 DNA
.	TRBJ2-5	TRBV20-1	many	CSASVPGEETQYF	TGCAGTGCTAGCGTTCCGGGAGAAGAGACCCAGTACTTC
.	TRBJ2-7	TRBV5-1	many	CASSLAVGSSYEQYF	TGCGCCAGCAGCTTGGCCGTGGGGAGCTCCTACGAGCAGTACTTC
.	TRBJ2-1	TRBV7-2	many	CASSLKWTVNEQFF	TGTGCCAGCAGCTTAAAATGGACAGTTAATGAGCAGTTCTTC
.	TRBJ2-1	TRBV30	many	CAWSVTNGRNEQFF	TGTGCCTGGAGTGTGACTAACGGGAGAAATGAGCAGTTCTTC
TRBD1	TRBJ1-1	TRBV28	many	CASSLGQGRGAFF	TGTGCCAGCAGTTTGGGACAGGGTCGAGGAGCTTTCTTT
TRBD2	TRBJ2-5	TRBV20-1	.	CSAPGLAGGTNQETQYF	TGCAGTGCACCGGGACTAGCGGGAGGGACCAACCAAGAGACCCAGTACTTC
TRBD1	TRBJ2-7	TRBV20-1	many	CSVIQGNEQYF	TGCAGTGTCATACAGGGGAACGAGCAGTACTTC
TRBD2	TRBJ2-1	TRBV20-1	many	CSARDPAGASYNEQFF	TGCAGTGCTAGAGATCCCGCGGGAGCATCCTACAATGAGCAGTTCTTC
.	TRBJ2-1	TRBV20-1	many	CSARARAEQFF	TGCAGTGCTAGAGCCCGGGCTGAGCAGTTCTTC
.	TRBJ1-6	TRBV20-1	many	CSARVGGPYNSPLHF	TGCAGTGCTAGAGTGGGGGGCCCCTATAATTCACCCCTCCACTTT
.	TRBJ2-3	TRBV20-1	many	CSARDRRELTVGAQYF	TGCAGTGCTAGAGACCGGCGGGAACTGACGGTCGGGGCGCAGTATTTT
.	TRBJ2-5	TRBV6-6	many	CASSYRGTQETQYF	TGTGCCAGCAGTTACCGAGGGACACAAGAGACCCAGTACTTC
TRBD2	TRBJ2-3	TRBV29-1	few	CSAKGTSGITDTQYF	TGCAGCGCCAAAGGGACTAGCGGGATCACAGATACGCAGTATTTT
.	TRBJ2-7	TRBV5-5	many	CASSLGQALSYEQYF	TGTGCCAGCAGCTTGGGACAGGCCCTAAGCTACGAGCAGTACTTC
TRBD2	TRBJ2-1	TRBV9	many	CASSPLPTSGRDNEQFF	TGTGCCAGCAGCCCCCTCCCTACTAGCGGGAGGGACAATGAGCAGTTCTTC
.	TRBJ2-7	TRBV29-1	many	CSARTLSYEQYF	TGCAGCGCTAGGACGTTATCCTACGAGCAGTACTTC
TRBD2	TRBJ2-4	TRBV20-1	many	CSAGTSSAKNIQYF	TGCAGTGCTGGGACTAGCTCCGCCAAAAACATTCAGTACTTC
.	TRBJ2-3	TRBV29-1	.	CSGQRTSTDTQYF	TGCAGCGGACAGAGAACTAGCACAGATACTCAGTATTTT
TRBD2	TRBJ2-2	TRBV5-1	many	CASSTGLAGNTGELFF	TGCGCCAGCAGCACCGGACTAGCGGGGAACACCGGGGAGCTGTTTTTT
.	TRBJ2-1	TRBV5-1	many	CASKTGTTSYNEQFF	TGCGCCAGCAAGACCGGGACAACTTCCTACAATGAGCAGTTCTTC
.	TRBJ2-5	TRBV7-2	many	CASSLAGPGTQYF	TGTGCCAGCAGCTTAGCGGGACCTGGGACCCAGTACTTC
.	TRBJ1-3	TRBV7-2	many	CASSWGQAGNTIYF	TGTGCCAGCAGTTGGGGGCAAGCAGGAAACACCATATATTTT
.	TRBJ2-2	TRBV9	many	CASSVYGTPNTGELFF	TGTGCCAGCAGCGTCTACGGGACTCCCAACACCGGGGAGCTGTTTTTT
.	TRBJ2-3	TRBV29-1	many	CSVDAAPDTQYF	TGCAGCGTTGATGCTGCCCCAGATACGCAGTATTTT
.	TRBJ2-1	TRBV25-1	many	CASSEYTHSSEQFF	TGTGCCAGCAGTGAATATACGCATTCCAGCGAGCAGTTCTTC
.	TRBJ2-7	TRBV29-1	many	CSVGSRGVYEQYF	TGCAGCGTTGGCAGCCGGGGCGTTTACGAGCAGTACTTC
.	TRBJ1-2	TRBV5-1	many	CASSSTKDGYTF	TGCGCCAGCAGCTCTACGAAGGATGGCTACACCTTC
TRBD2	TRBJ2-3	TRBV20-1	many	CSASLAGGSDTQYF	TGCAGTGCTAGTCTAGCGGGAGGATCGGATACGCAGTATTTT
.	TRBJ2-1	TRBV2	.	CASSGQGNIYF	TGTGCCAGCAGTGGGCAGGGGAACATCTACTTC
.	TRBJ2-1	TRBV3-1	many	CASSQGGSYNEQFF	TGTGCCAGCAGCCAGGGTGGCTCCTACAATGAGCAGTTCTTC
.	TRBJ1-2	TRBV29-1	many	CSVGGYYGYTF	TGCAGCGTTGGCGGGTACTATGGCTACACCTTC
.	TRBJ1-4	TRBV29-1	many	CSVREFNEKLFF	TGCAGCGTGAGGGAATTTAATGAAAAACTGTTTTTT
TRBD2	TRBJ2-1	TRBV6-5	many	CASSPGTSGTHSYNEQFF	TGTGCCAGCAGTCCCGGGACTAGCGGAACCCACTCCTACAATGAGCAGTTCTTC
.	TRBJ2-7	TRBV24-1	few	CATSSGSSYEQYF	TGTGCCACCAGTTCCGGGAGCTCCTACGAGCAGTACTTC
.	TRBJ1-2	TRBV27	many	CASSAPSGFGYTF	TGTGCCAGCAGCGCCCCCTCAGGGTTTGGCTACACCTTC
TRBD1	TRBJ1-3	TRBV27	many	CASRATGDSGNTIYF	TGTGCCAGCAGGGCGACAGGGGACTCTGGAAACACCATATATTTT
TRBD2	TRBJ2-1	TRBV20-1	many	CSARQTGAGLAGQFF	TGCAGTGCTAGACAGACAGGGGCAGGACTAGCGGGGCAGTTCTTC
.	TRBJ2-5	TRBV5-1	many	CASSLVGEPETQYF	TGCGCCAGCAGCTTGGTCGGCGAGCCGGAGACCCAGTACTTC
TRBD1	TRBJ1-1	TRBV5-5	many	CASRVGQQNTEAFF	TGTGCCAGCAGGGTGGGACAGCAGAACACTGAAGCTTTCTTT
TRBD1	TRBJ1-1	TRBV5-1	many	CASSPQDRGTEAFF	TGCGCCAGCAGCCCTCAGGACAGGGGCACTGAAGCTTTCTTT
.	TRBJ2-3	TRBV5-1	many	CASSGTVLTDTQYF	TGCGCCAGCAGCGGAACGGTCCTTACAGATACGCAGTATTTT
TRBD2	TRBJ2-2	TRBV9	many	CASSVSGSLNGELFF	TGTGCCAGCAGCGTTAGCGGGAGCCTGAACGGGGAGCTGTTTTTT
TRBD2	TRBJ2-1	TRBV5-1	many	CASSPGGAFGRDEQFF	TGCGCCAGCAGCCCCGGGGGGGCTTTTGGTCGGGATGAGCAGTTCTTC
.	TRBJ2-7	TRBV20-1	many	CSARDAGRDVVSYEQYF	TGCAGTGCTAGAGATGCGGGCCGGGACGTAGTATCCTACGAGCAGTACTTC
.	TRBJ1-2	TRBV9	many	CASSLAPTFGNGYTF	TGTGCCAGCAGCCTAGCCCCCACTTTCGGGAATGGCTACACCTTC
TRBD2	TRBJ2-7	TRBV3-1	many	CASSQGLAGASEQYF	TGTGCCAGCAGCCAAGGGCTAGCGGGAGCTTCCGAGCAGTACTTC
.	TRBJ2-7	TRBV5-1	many	CASSLYVRLNEQYF	TGCGCCAGCAGCTTATATGTTCGGCTTAACGAGCAGTACTTC
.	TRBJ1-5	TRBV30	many	CAWSLDTNQPQHF	TGTGCCTGGAGCTTAGACACCAATCAGCCCCAGCATTTT
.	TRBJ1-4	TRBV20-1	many	CSAKRLGNEKLFF	TGCAGTGCCAAACGACTGGGAAATGAAAAACTGTTTTTT
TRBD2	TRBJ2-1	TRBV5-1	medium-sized	CASSHPGSSGAYNEQFF	TGCGCCAGCAGCCACCCAGGATCTAGCGGGGCCTACAATGAGCAGTTCTTC